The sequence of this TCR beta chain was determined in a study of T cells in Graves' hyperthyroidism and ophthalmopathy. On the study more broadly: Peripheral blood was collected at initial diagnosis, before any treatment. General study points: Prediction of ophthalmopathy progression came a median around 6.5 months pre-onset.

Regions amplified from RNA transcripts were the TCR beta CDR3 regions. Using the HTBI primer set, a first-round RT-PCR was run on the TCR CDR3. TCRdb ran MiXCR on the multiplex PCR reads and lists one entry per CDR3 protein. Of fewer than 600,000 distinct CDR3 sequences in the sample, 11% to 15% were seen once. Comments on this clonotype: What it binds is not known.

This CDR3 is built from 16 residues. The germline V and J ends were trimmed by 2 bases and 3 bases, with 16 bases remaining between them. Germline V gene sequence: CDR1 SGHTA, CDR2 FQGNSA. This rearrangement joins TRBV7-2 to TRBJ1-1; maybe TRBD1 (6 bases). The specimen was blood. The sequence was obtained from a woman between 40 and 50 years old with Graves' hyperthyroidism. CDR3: CASSLISGGRDTEAFF. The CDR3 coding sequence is TGTGCCAGCAGCTTAATTTCTGGGGGCCGGGACACTGAAGCTTTCTTT.